Listed here are 3 T cell receptor beta chains from one sample, sequenced in a study of T cells in women clearing cervical HPV infection (dated by TCRdb to the late 2010s). The library was prepared using the immunoSEQ multiplex PCR assay. Drawn from immuneACCESS, this table holds only the in-frame rearrangements with V and J called that TCRdb kept. Clones are partly lost; checked studies trace under half to an unresolved V gene and leave the rest unexplained. This sample's clone table shows 29,000 or so clones. Around 2.8% of the sample belongs to the ten largest clones. The sequenced sample was blood buffy coat. The receptors shown here come from a woman between 18 and 70 years old with a cervical HPV16 infection that either progressed to CIN3+ or cleared (not recorded which).

As to this clone: Read sequence stops 3 residues before the CDR3 end, and the germline J gene provides the missing end. This chain links TRBV6-2 or TRBV6-3 with TRBJ1-1; a possible D gene is TRBD1 (5 bases). Per germline, CDR1 MNHEY and CDR2 SVGEGT. The CDR3 runs 13 residues. The CDR3 spells CASSRGENAVAFF. The DNA read from the CDR3 is TGTGCCAGCAGCCGGGGGGAAAACGCTGTA.

Points on this clone: The sequence runs out 3 residues before the end of the CDR3; the remainder is reconstructed from the germline J gene. V usage is TRBV6-4 and J usage is TRBJ1-2; TRBD1 might be the D (5 bases). Germline V CDR1 and CDR2: MRHNA, SNTAGT. V lost 1 base to trimming and J lost 2 bases, with 11 bases between them. This CDR3 spans 15 amino acids. The CDR3 DNA, read in part, is TGTGCCAGCAGTGACTGGGCAGGGAAGAACTATGGC. This gives the protein CASSDWAGKNYG. Given in full, the CDR3 is CASSDWAGKNYGYTF.

A remark on this clone: The CDR3 extends 3 residues past the end of the read, so its final part is completed from the germline J gene. The rearrangement joins TRBV30 to TRBJ2-5; 9 positions match TRBD1. The CDR3 runs to 12 residues. With V trimmed by 3 bases and J by 6 bases, 2 bases remained unmatched. Per the germline V gene, CDR1 is GTSNPN and CDR2 is SVGIG (reference sequence). CDR3 sequence reads: CAWSGQGKTQYF. The CDR3 DNA, read in part, is TGTGCCTGGAGCGGACAGGGGAAGACC.